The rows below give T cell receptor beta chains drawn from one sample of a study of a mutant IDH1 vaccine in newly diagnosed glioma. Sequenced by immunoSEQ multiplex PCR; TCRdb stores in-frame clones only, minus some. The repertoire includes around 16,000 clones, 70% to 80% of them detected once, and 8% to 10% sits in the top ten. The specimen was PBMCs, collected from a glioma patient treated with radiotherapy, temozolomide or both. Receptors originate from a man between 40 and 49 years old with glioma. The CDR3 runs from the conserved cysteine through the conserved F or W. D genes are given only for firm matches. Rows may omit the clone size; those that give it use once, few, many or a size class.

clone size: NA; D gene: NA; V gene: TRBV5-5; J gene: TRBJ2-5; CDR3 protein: CASSGGFSSPETQYF; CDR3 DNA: TGTGCCAGCAGCGGAGGGTTTTCGAGTCCAGAGACCCAGTACTTC
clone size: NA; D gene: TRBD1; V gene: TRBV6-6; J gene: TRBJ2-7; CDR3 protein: CASRVPGQGHEQYF; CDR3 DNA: TGTGCCAGCAGGGTACCGGGACAGGGTCACGAGCAGTACTTC
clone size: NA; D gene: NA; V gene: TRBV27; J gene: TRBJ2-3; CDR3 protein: CASSSSWERFHTDTQYF; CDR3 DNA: TGTGCCAGCAGTTCTTCATGGGAGAGGTTCCACACAGATACGCAGTATTTT
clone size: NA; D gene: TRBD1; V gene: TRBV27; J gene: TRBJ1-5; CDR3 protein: CASSLTGNQPQHF; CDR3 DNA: TGTGCCAGCAGTTTGACAGGGAATCAGCCCCAGCATTTT
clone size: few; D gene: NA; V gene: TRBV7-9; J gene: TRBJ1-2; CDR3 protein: CAIEGGRTNYGYTF; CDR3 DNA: TGTGCCATCGAGGGGGGGCGAACGAACTATGGCTACACCTTC
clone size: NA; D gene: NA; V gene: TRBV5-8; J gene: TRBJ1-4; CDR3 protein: CASSVTRDGSLFF; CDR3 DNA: TGTGCCAGCAGCGTTACCCGGGACGGCTCACTGTTTTTT
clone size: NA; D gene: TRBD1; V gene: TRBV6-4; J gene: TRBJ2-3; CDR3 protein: CASSIDPGQGATDTQYF; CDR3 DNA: TGTGCCAGCAGTATAGATCCGGGACAGGGGGCGACGGATACGCAGTATTTT
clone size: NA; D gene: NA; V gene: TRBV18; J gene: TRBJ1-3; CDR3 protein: CASSPGGASGNTIYF; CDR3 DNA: TGTGCCAGCTCACCGGGGGGGGCATCTGGAAACACCATATATTTT
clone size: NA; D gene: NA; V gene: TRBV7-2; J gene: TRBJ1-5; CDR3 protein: CASSLAAGTAFGQPQHF; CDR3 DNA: TGTGCCAGCAGCTTGGCCGCCGGGACGGCCTTCGGGCAGCCCCAGCATTTT
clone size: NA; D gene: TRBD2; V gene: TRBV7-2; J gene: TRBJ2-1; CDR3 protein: CASSSQAGAYNEQFF; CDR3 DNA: TGTGCCAGCAGCTCCCAAGCGGGGGCCTACAATGAGCAGTTCTTC
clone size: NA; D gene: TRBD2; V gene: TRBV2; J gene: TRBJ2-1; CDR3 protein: CASSPPSGSSYNEQFF; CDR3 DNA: TGTGCCAGCAGTCCCCCTAGCGGTAGCTCCTACAATGAGCAGTTCTTC
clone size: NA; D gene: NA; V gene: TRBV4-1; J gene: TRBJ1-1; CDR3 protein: CASSPGASRRLDTEAFF; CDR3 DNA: TGCGCCAGCAGCCCCGGGGCGAGTAGGAGGTTGGACACTGAAGCTTTCTTT
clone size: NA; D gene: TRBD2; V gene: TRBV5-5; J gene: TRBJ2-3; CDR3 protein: CASSWGVAGSTDTQYF; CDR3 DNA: TGTGCCAGCAGCTGGGGAGTAGCGGGATCCACAGATACGCAGTATTTT
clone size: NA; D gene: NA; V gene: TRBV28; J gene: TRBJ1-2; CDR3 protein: CASSPGDYGYTF; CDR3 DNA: TGTGCCAGCAGCCCGGGGGACTATGGCTACACCTTC
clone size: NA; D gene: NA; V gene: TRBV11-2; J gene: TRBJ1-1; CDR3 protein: CASSPSTPAGTSEAFF; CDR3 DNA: TGTGCCAGCAGCCCATCGACACCCGCAGGGACTTCTGAAGCTTTCTTT
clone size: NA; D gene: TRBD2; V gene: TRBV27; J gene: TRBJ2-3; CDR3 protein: CASGRVGGNTDTQYF; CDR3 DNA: TGTGCCAGTGGGAGGGTGGGTGGCAACACAGATACGCAGTATTTT
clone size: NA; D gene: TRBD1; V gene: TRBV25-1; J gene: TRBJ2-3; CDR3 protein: CASSRGGTGGQDTQYF; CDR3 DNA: TGTGCCAGCAGCCGAGGGGGGACAGGGGGCCAAGATACGCAGTATTTT
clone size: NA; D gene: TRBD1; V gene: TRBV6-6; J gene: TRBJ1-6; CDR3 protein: CASSYSSGTGWSPLHF; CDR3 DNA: TGTGCCAGCAGTTACTCCTCCGGGACAGGCTGGTCACCCCTCCACTTT
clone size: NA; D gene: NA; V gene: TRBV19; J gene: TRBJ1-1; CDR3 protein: CASSRAGANTEAFF; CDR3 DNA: TGTGCCAGTAGTAGGGCAGGGGCGAACACTGAAGCTTTCTTT
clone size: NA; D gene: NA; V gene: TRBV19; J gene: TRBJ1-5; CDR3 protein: CASNLGASNQPQHF; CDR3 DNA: TGTGCCAGTAATCTAGGCGCGAGCAATCAGCCCCAGCATTTT
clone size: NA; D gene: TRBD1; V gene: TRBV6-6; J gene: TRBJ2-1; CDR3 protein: CASGGQGGFEQFF; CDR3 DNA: TGTGCCAGCGGGGGACAGGGGGGCTTTGAGCAGTTCTTC
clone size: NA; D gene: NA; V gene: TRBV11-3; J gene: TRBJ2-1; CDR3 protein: CASSLEGWKGGRGDNEQFF; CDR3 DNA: TGTGCCAGCAGCTTAGAGGGATGGAAGGGGGGCCGGGGAGACAATGAGCAGTTCTTC
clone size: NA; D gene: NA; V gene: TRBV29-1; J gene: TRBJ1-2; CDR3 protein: CSVAVSTNYGYTF; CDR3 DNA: TGCAGCGTTGCTGTCTCCACTAACTATGGCTACACCTTC
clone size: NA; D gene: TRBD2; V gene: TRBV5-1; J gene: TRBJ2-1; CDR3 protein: CASRTAGAQYNEQFF; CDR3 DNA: TGCGCCAGCAGGACAGCGGGAGCACAGTACAATGAGCAGTTCTTC
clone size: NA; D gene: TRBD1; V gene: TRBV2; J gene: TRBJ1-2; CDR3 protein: CASSDRDRPSYGYTF; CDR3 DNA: TGTGCCAGCAGTGACCGGGACAGACCTTCCTATGGCTACACCTTC
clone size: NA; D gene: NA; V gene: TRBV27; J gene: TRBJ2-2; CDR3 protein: CASSQIATGELFF; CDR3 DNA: TGTGCCAGCAGCCAAATTGCCACCGGGGAGCTGTTTTTT
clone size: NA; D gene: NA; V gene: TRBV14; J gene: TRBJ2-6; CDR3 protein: CASSQDSRSGANVLTF; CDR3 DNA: TGTGCCAGCAGCCAAGATTCCCGCTCTGGGGCCAACGTCCTGACTTTC
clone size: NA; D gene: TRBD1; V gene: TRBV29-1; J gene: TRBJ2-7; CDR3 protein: CSVASQGAAYEQYF; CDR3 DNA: TGCAGCGTGGCCAGTCAGGGGGCCGCGTACGAGCAGTACTTC
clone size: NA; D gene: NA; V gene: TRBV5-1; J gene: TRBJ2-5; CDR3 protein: CASTPGGVGQETQYF; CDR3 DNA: TGCGCCAGCACCCCGGGTGGGGTCGGTCAAGAGACCCAGTACTTC
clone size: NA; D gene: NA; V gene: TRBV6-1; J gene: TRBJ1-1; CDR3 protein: CASSEAQRVGTEAFF; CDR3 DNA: TGTGCCAGCAGTGAGGCACAGAGAGTAGGGACTGAAGCTTTCTTT
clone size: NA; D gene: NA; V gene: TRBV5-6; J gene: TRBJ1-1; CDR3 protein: CASSFWRRAREGAFF; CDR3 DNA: TGTGCCAGCAGCTTTTGGCGCAGGGCTAGGGAAGGGGCTTTCTTT
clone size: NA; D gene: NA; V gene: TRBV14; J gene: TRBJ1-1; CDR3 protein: CASSQQTPKNTEAFF; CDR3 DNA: TGTGCCAGCAGCCAACAAACGCCCAAGAACACTGAAGCTTTCTTT
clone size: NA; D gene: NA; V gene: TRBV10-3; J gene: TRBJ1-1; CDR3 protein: CAISWDGAETEAFF; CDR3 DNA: TGTGCCATCAGTTGGGACGGGGCGGAAACTGAAGCTTTCTTT
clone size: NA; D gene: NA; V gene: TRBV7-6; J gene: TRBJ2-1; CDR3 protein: CASSLALNNEQFF; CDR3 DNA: TGTGCCAGCAGCTTAGCACTAAACAATGAGCAGTTCTTC
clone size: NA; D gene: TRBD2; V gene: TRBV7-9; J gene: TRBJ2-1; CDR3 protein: CASSLWEGQFF; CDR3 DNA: TGTGCCAGCAGCCTTTGGGAGGGGCAGTTCTTC
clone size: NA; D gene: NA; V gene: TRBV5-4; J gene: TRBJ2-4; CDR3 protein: CASSSRGLAKNIQYF; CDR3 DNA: TGTGCCAGCAGCTCACGGGGGCTAGCCAAAAACATTCAGTACTTC
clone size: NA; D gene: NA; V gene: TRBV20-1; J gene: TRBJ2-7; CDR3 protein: CSALSGYEQYF; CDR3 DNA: TGCAGTGCGCTCAGTGGTTACGAGCAGTACTTC
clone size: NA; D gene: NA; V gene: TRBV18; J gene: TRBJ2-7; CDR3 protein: CASSPKGPGYEQYF; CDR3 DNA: TGTGCCAGCTCACCTAAGGGACCCGGATACGAGCAGTACTTC
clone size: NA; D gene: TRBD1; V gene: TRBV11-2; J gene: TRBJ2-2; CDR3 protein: CASRSGTGGYTGELFF; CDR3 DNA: TGTGCCAGCAGGTCCGGGACAGGGGGATACACCGGGGAGCTGTTTTTT
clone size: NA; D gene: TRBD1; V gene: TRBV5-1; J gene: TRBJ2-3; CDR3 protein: CASSPRDREGTDTQYF; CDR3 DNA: TGCGCCAGCAGCCCCCGGGACAGGGAGGGCACAGATACGCAGTATTTT
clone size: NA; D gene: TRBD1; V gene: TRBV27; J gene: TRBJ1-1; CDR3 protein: CASSRGRGVNTEAFF; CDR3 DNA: TGTGCCAGCAGTCGGGGCAGGGGGGTGAACACTGAAGCTTTCTTT
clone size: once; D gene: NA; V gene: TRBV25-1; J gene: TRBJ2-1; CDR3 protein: CASNSAAGPYNEQFF; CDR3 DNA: TGTGCCAGCAACAGTGCGGCGGGACCTTACAATGAGCAGTTCTTC
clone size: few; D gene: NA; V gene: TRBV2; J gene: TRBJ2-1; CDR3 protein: CASNSVSYNEQFF; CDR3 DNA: TGTGCCAGCAACTCGGTTAGCTACAATGAGCAGTTCTTC